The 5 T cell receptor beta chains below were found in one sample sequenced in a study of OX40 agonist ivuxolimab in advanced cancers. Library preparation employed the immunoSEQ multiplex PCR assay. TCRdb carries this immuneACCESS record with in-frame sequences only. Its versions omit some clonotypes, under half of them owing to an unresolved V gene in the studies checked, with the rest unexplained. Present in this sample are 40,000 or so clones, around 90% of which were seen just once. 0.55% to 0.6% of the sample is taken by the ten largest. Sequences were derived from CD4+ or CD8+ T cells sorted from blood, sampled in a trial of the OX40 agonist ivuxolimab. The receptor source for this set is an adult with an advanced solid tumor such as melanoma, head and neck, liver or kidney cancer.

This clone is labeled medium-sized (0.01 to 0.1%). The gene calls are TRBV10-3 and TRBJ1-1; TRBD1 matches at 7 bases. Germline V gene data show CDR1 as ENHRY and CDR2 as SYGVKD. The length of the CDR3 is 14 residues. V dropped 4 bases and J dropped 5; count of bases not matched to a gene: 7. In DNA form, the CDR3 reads TGTGCCATCAGTGGGAACAGGGGAGGGACTGAAGCTTTCTTT. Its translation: CAISGNRGGTEAFF.

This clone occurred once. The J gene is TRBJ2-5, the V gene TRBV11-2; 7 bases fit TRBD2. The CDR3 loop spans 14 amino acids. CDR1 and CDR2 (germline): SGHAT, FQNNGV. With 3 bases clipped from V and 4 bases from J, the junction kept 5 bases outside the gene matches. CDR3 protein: CASSFLADGETQYF. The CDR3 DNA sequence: TGTGCCAGCAGCTTCCTAGCGGATGGAGAGACCCAGTACTTC. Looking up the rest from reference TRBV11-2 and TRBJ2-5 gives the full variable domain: EAGVAQSPRYKIIEKRQSVAFWCNPISGHATLYWYQQILGQGPKLLIQFQNNGVVDDSQLPKDRFSAERLKGVDSTLKIQPAKLEDSAVYLCASSFLADGETQYFGPGTRLLVL.

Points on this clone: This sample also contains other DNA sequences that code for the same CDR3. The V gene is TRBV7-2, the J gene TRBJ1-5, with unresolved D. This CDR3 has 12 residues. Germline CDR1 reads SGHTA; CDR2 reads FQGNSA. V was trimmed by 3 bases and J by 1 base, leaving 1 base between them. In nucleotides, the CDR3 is TGTGCCAGCAGCTTGAGCAATCAGCCCCAGCATTTT. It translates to CASSLSNQPQHF.

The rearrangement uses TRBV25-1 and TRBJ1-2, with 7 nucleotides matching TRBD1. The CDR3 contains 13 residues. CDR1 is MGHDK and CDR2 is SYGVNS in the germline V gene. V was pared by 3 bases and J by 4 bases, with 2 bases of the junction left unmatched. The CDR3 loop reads CASSEGQSYGYTF. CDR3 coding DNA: TGTGCCAGCAGTGAGGGACAGAGCTATGGCTACACCTTC.

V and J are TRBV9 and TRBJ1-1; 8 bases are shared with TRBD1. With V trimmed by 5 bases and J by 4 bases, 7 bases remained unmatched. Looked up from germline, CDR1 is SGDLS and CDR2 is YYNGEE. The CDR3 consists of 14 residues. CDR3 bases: TGTGCCAGCAGTGCAGGGGGCAGGGGCACTGAAGCTTTCTTT. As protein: CASSAGGRGTEAFF.